Below are 10 T cell receptor beta chains sequenced from a single sample in a study of blood T cell repertoires in COVID-19. Clones were sequenced by immunoSEQ multiplex PCR, and TCRdb holds only the in-frame ones, with some missing. The profile shows 220,000 or so clones, approximately 81% of them singletons. Sequenced: peripheral blood. The receptors shown here come from a woman in her sixties who had recovered from COVID-19.

The chain joins TRBV18 to TRBJ1-3, with a tentative D call TRBD1 (6 bases). Germline V lookup: CDR1 KGHSH, CDR2 LQKENI. With 2 bases removed from V and 3 bases from J, the gap between germline ends came to 11 bases. This CDR3 is built from 15 residues. The CDR3 is CASSPNRVVGNTIYF. The CDR3, as DNA: TGTGCCAGCTCACCAAACAGGGTGGTTGGAAACACCATATATTTT.

The chain employs TRBV7-2 and TRBJ2-7; 11 bases agree with TRBD2. V lost 5 bases and J lost 3; bases outside the gene matches: 15. There are 18 residues in the CDR3. The germline gives CDR1 SGHTA, CDR2 FQGNSA. The CDR3 region has the DNA TGTGCCAGCAGCCACCACACTAGCGGGGGAGCTATGATCTACGAGCAGTACTTC. This translates into CASSHHTSGGAMIYEQYF.

This chain uses TRBV19 with TRBJ2-3, with TRBD2 identical over 7 bases. Germline trimming cut 6 bases from V and 5 bases from J; bases unmatched to any gene: 14. In germline, CDR1 is LNHDA, CDR2 SQIVND (reference sequence). The CDR3 length is 16 residues. The CDR3 region is CASSLRKGGAKDTQYF. Written as DNA, the CDR3 is TGTGCCAGTAGCCTACGTAAGGGAGGGGCGAAAGATACGCAGTATTTT. Combining the CDR3 with reference TRBV19 and TRBJ2-3 gives the whole variable domain DGGITQSPKYLFRKEGQNVTLSCEQNLNHDAMYWYRQDPGQGLRLIYYSQIVNDFQKGDIAEGYSVSREKKESFPLTVTSAQKNPTAFYLCASSLRKGGAKDTQYFGPGTRLTVL.

The chain carries TRBV23-1 and TRBJ1-1, with 9 bases fitting TRBD1. TRBV23-1 is classed as an ORF, of uncertain function. The length of the CDR3 is 15 residues. V was clipped by 4 bases and J by 4 bases; unmatched bases: 7. In DNA form, the CDR3 reads TGCGCCAGCAGTCTCACAGGGGGCTTGGGCACTGAAGCTTTCTTT. Its protein product is CASSLTGGLGTEAFF.

J is TRBJ1-3 and V is TRBV21-1. TRBV21-1 is a recognized pseudogene. The CDR3 totals 15 residues. CDR3 in DNA: TGTGCCAGCAGATCAGTGGAGGACCTGGGAAACACCATATATTTT. Translated, it gives CASRSVEDLGNTIYF.

The chain combines TRBV11-1 with TRBJ1-2; 9 bases fit TRBD1. V lost 5 bases to trimming and J lost 2 bases; unmatched junction nucleotides: 3. This CDR3 region has 14 residues. Germline-derived CDR1 and CDR2 are SGHAT and FQDESV (reference sequence). The CDR3: CASSPGTGNYGYTF. The DNA for the CDR3 is TGTGCCAGCAGCCCCGGGACAGGGAACTATGGCTACACCTTC.

In regard to this clone: A read error may produce the germline difference seen at one junction end. V is TRBV6-1 and J is TRBJ1-2; no firm D call. The germline V gene encodes CDR1 MNHNS and CDR2 SASEGT. CDR3 length equals 11 residues. This chain's CDR3 is CAGSDGYGYTF. CDR3 in DNA: TGTGCCGGCAGTGACGGCTATGGCTACACCTTC.

The CDR3 region is CASSSGTSGGQETQYF. CDR3 sequence (DNA): TGTGCCAGCAGCTCAGGGACTAGCGGAGGCCAAGAGACCCAGTACTTC. This sequence joins TRBV7-3 and TRBJ2-5; 11 bases are shared with TRBD2. The CDR3 extends over 16 amino acids. The trim removed 4 bases at V and 1 base at J, leaving 5 bases unmatched. Germline-derived CDR1 and CDR2 are SGHTA and FQGTGA.

The V and J genes are TRBV5-6 and TRBJ2-3, with 7 bases aligning to TRBD2. Germline values: CDR1 SGHDT, CDR2 YYEEEE. The CDR3 runs to 17 residues. J was trimmed by 1 base and V by 2 bases; bases with no gene match: 10. This CDR3 reads CASSFASGSRGTDTQYF. CDR3 sequence (DNA): TGTGCCAGCAGCTTTGCTAGCGGATCCCGGGGCACAGATACGCAGTATTTT.

This clone is a singleton in its sample. This chain joins TRBV5-1 and TRBJ2-7; D is uncertain. From germline, CDR1 is SGHRS and CDR2 YFSETQ. The V end was cut by 0 bases, the J end by 0 bases, with 10 bases between. The CDR3 has 15 residues. The CDR3 DNA reads TGCGCCAGCAGCTTGGGGGCGAGCAGCTCCTACGAGCAGTACTTC. The encoded protein is CASSLGASSSYEQYF.